These 11 T cell receptor beta chains were all obtained from the same sample, sequenced in a study of beta chain features in type 1 diabetes. What was sequenced were expressed TCRB transcripts, since all of the isolated RNA had been reverse transcribed. Produced via immunoSEQ multiplex PCR; TCRdb's table is partial and in-frame only. Of around 400,000 clones in the sample, around 16% were seen once. The sequenced sample was naive CD4+ T cells from blood. These receptors all stem from a woman aged 18 to 35 in good health.

This clone came up a few times. The chain's CDR3 is CAWGLAGEQFF. In DNA form, the CDR3 reads TGTGCCTGGGGACTAGCGGGAGAGCAGTTCTTC. This sequence joins TRBV30 and TRBJ2-1; the match to TRBD2 covers 12 bases. Trimming at V came to 5 bases and at J to 10 bases, leaving 0 bases not matched to a gene. This CDR3 is built from 11 residues. Germline CDR1 is GTSNPN and CDR2 is SVGIG (reference sequence).

The CDR3 region is CASSLRGPRREQYF. The CDR3 DNA is TGCGCCAGCAGCTTGCGTGGCCCAAGGAGGGAGCAGTACTTC. The chain recombines TRBV5-1 with TRBJ2-7; a possible D gene is TRBD2 (5 bases). In germline, CDR1 is SGHRS, CDR2 YFSETQ. Trimming cost V 1 base and J 7 bases, with 15 bases left between them. The CDR3 is made up of 14 amino acids.

The genes are TRBV7-2 and TRBJ2-7, with D possibly matching TRBD1 (5 bases). The CDR3 is 16 amino acids. The ends were cut back, 6 bases at V and 2 bases at J, with 20 bases in the middle. CDR1 and CDR2 from the germline V gene are SGHTA and FQGNSA. The CDR3 spells CASRFGITGPPYEQYF. The CDR3 coding sequence is TGTGCCAGCAGATTTGGCATCACAGGTCCCCCCTACGAGCAGTACTTC.

CDR3 amino acids: CASSLDRGRNQPQHF. CDR3 DNA sequence: TGTGCCAGCAGTTTAGACAGGGGCCGGAATCAGCCCCAGCATTTT. The chain links TRBV27 to TRBJ1-5; 8 nucleotides match TRBD1. The CDR3 sequence is 15 residues long. V lost 2 bases, J lost 4 bases, and 4 bases stayed unmatched. Germline V gene sequence: CDR1 MNHEY, CDR2 SMNVEV (reference sequence).

The rearrangement joins TRBV7-3 to TRBJ2-3; possible D gene TRBD1, 6 bases. Trimming removed 5 bases from V and 4 bases from J, with 13 bases in between. The germline gives CDR1 SGHTA, CDR2 FQGTGA. This CDR3 is 14 amino acids long. CDR3 bases: TGTGCCAGCAGCCACACAGGGACGGCAGATACGCAGTATTTT. Protein: CASSHTGTADTQYF.

The V gene is TRBV9, the J gene TRBJ1-2, with 7 bases matching TRBD1. The CDR3 loop spans 14 amino acids. V dropped 0 bases and J dropped 5; count of bases not matched to a gene: 4. Germline V gives CDR1 SGDLS, CDR2 YYNGEE. The CDR3 loop reads CASSVATGVYGYTF. The CDR3 coding sequence is TGTGCCAGCAGCGTAGCTACAGGGGTATATGGCTACACCTTC.

This clone was observed a handful of times. The J gene is TRBJ1-1, the V gene TRBV5-6; D is unresolved. Looked up from germline, CDR1 is SGHDT and CDR2 is YYEEEE. The CDR3 has 16 amino acids. V was shortened by 0 bases and J by 5 bases, with 17 bases between the two germline ends. The CDR3 loop is CASSLALSGSSTEAFF. The CDR3 nucleotides read TGTGCCAGCAGCTTGGCCCTGTCTGGGAGTTCGACTGAAGCTTTCTTT.

This clone was counted a few times. V and J are TRBV19 and TRBJ1-2; D is uncertain. The germline V and J ends were trimmed by 1 base and 2 bases, with 5 bases remaining between them. Germline V CDR1 and CDR2: LNHDA, SQIVND (reference sequence). The CDR3 loop spans 13 amino acids. DNA for the CDR3: TGTGCCAGTAGTATAGTACGGAACTATGGCTACACCTTC. Protein: CASSIVRNYGYTF.

This clone was counted a few times. The chain combines TRBV29-1 with TRBJ1-5; D might be TRBD1 (5 bases). This CDR3 has 16 residues. Germline V gene data show CDR1 as SQVTM and CDR2 as ANQGSEA. V gave up 1 base and J gave up 4 bases, with 17 bases separating them. In nucleotides, the CDR3 is TGCAGCGTTGAAGTTGGGGGACGGGGGTCTAATCAGCCCCAGCATTTT. Its protein is CSVEVGGRGSNQPQHF. The variable domain in full, with the rest retrieved from reference TRBV29-1 and TRBJ1-5, is SAVISQKPSRDICQRGTSLTIQCQVDSQVTMMFWYRQQPGQSLTLIATANQGSEATYESGFVIDKFPISRPNLTFSTLTVSNMSPEDSSIYLCSVEVGGRGSNQPQHFGDGTRLSIL.

This clone was picked up a small number of times. The rearrangement joins TRBV18 to TRBJ2-1; D is unresolved. V gave up 3 bases and J gave up 12 bases, with 9 bases separating them. The CDR3 runs 11 residues. Germline V gene lookup returns CDR1 KGHSH and CDR2 LQKENI. The CDR3 spells CASSPTEVQFF. CDR3 bases: TGTGCCAGCTCACCTACAGAAGTGCAGTTCTTC. Together with reference TRBV18 and TRBJ2-1, the CDR3 gives the full variable domain: NAGVMQNPRHLVRRRGQEARLRCSPMKGHSHVYWYRQLPEEGLKFMVYLQKENIIDESGMPKERFSAEFPKEGPSILRIQQVVRGDSAAYFCASSPTEVQFFGPGTRLTVL.

The chain uses TRBV30 and TRBJ2-7, with TRBD2 as a possible D gene (6 bases). CDR3 length: 13 residues. V was cut by 1 base and J by 2 bases, with 9 bases left in between. The germline V gene has CDR1 GTSNPN and CDR2 SVGIG (reference sequence). CDR3 nucleotides: TGTGCCTGGAGTGCCGGACTACCCTACGAGCAGTACTTC. Translation: CAWSAGLPYEQYF.